Shown below are 2 T cell receptor beta chains from a single sample sequenced in a study of blood T cell repertoires in COVID-19. Sequencing was performed with immunoSEQ multiplex PCR; in TCRdb, only in-frame clones are kept and a portion is missing. The table lists hundreds of thousands of clones, 90% of them singletons. What was sequenced was peripheral blood. The receptors shown here come from a woman in her forties with COVID-19, enrolled during active disease.

The V gene is TRBV5-1, the J gene TRBJ2-7; 7 nucleotides align to TRBD2. Germline V gene data show CDR1 as SGHRS and CDR2 as YFSETQ. The CDR3 covers 15 residues. Unmatched junction bases numbered 4, after V lost 0 bases and J lost 1 base. The CDR3 sequence: CASSLAGGRSYEQYF. Here the CDR3 DNA reads TGCGCCAGCAGCTTGGCCGGGGGGAGGTCCTACGAGCAGTACTTC.

This clone has only a few counts. The DNA of the CDR3 is TGTGCCAGCTCACCACCGGACAGGAGCCGAGAAGCTTTCTTT. Translated: CASSPPDRSREAFF. The chain carries TRBV18 and TRBJ1-1; TRBD1 aligns across 7 bases. From germline, CDR1 is KGHSH and CDR2 LQKENI. The ends lost 0 bases at V and 8 bases at J; junction bases unmatched: 6. The CDR3 sequence is 14 residues long.